The sequence of this T cell receptor beta chain was determined in a study of T-cell reconstitution after alpha-beta-depleted transplantation in children. Notes on the study in general: T-cell counts and diversity at one year post-transplant came mainly from newly produced T cells. As was reported, about two months after transplant, alpha-beta T cells came from several hundred expanded graft clones. The origin of high day-60 TCRbeta diversity in some patients lay in surviving recipient T cells and thymic progenitors.

Unique molecular identifiers featured in how the TCRbeta library was prepared. A single record per CDR3 protein comes from TCRdb applying MiXCR to the PCR reads. This sample has 530,000 or so distinct CDR3 sequences, with over 25% found just once. Trimming took 1 base from V and 7 from J, leaving 11 bases between them. Germline V gene sequence: CDR1 SEHNR, CDR2 FQNEAQ (reference sequence). The CDR3 contains 14 residues. On this clonotype: The antigen is unknown.

The V gene is TRBV7-9, the J gene TRBJ2-1; D is undetermined. This receptor was obtained from a boy in the first two years of life with Wiskott-Aldrich syndrome, due to receive a stem cell transplant. The material was PBMCs, obtained before TCRalphabeta/CD19-depleted stem cell transplant. As DNA, the CDR3 is TGTGCCAGCAGCTTAGAGCTAGGACGGAATGAGCAGTTCTTC. Translation: CASSLELGRNEQFF.